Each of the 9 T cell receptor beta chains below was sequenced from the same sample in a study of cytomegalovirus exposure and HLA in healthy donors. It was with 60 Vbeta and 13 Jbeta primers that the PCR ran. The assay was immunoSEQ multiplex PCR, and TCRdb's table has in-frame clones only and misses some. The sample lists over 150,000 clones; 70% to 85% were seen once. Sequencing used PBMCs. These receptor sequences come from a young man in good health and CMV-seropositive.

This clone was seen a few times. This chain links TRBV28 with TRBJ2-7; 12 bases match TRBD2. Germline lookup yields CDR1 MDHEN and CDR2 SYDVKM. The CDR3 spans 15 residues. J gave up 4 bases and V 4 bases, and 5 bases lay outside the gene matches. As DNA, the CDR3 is TGTGCCAGCAGTTCCCTAGCGGGGGGGCCGTACGAGCAGTACTTC. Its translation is CASSSLAGGPYEQYF.

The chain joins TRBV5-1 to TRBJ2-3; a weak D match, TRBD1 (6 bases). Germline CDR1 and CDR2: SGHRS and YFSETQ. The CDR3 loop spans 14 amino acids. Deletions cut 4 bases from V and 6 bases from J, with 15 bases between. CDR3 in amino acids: CASSRDTGRDTQYF. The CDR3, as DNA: TGCGCCAGCAGCCGGGACACGGGTCGGGATACGCAGTATTTT.

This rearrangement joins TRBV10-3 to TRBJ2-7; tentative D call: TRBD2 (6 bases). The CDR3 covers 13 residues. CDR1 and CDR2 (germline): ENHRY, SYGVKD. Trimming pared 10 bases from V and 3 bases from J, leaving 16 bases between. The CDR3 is CATGPGELYEQYF. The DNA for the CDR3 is TGTGCCACGGGGCCGGGAGAGCTCTACGAGCAGTACTTC.

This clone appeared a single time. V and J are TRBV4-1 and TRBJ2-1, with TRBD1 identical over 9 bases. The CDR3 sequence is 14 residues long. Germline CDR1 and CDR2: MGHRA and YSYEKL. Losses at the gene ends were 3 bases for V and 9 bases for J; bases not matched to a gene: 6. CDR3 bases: TGCGCCAGCAGCCAGCGGACAGGGGAGGGTGAGCAGTTCTTC. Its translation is CASSQRTGEGEQFF.

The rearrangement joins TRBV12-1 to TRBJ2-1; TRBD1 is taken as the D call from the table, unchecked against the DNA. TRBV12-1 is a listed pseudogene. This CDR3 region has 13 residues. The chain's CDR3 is CASSFGQDNEQFF. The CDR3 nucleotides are TGTGCCAGCAGCTTTGGCCAGGACAATGAGCAGTTCTTC.

DNA for the CDR3: TGCGCCAGCAGCCCGGCTCAGGGATCCCTGGACACCGGGGAGCTGTTTTTT. It is translated as CASSPAQGSLDTGELFF. V gene TRBV5-1 combines with J gene TRBJ2-2; D is possibly TRBD1 (5 bases). Germline CDR1 and CDR2: SGHRS and YFSETQ. Trimming removed 4 bases from V and 3 bases from J, with 19 bases in between. This CDR3 comprises 17 residues.

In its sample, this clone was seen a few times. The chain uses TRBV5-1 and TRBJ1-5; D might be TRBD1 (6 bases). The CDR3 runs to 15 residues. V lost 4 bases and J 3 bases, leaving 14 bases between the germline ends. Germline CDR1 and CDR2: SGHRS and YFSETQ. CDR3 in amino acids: CASSPGAGDNQPQHF. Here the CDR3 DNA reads TGCGCCAGCAGCCCGGGGGCGGGGGACAATCAGCCCCAGCATTTT.

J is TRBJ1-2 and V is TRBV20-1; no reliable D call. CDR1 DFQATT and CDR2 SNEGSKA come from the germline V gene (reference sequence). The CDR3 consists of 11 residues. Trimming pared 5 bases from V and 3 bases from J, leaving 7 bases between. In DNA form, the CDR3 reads TGCAGTGCTGCTGAGGACTATGGCTACACCTTC. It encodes CSAAEDYGYTF.

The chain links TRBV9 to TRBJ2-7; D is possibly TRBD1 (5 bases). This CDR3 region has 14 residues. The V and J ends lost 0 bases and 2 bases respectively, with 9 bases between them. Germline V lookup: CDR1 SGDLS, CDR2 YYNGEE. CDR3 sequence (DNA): TGTGCCAGCAGCGTAGCTACAGGCCCCTACGAGCAGTACTTC. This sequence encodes CASSVATGPYEQYF.